These 19 T cell receptor beta chains share one sample of origin, sequenced in a study of cytomegalovirus exposure and HLA in healthy donors. Produced via immunoSEQ multiplex PCR; TCRdb's table is partial and in-frame only. The sample includes hundreds of thousands of clones, more than 80% seen only once; the top ten take approximately 0.86%. Material for sequencing was PBMCs. The receptors originated from a woman between 18 and 29 years old in good health and CMV-seronegative.

This rearrangement joins TRBV7-2 to TRBJ2-2, with a possible D match to TRBD1 (6 bases). From germline, CDR1 is SGHTA and CDR2 FQGNSA. The CDR3 extends over 15 amino acids. The V end was cut by 5 bases, the J end by 1 base, with 11 bases between. The CDR3 reads CASSLATGNTGELFF. The CDR3 DNA reads TGTGCCAGCAGCCTGGCGACAGGGAACACCGGGGAGCTGTTTTTT.

CDR3 in DNA: TGCAGCGTTGAGCTAACCGGGACAGGAAATTACAATGAGCAGTTCTTC. Translating gives CSVELTGTGNYNEQFF. The chain carries TRBV29-1 and TRBJ2-1; 8 bases align to TRBD1. The CDR3 has 16 residues. Germline V gene sequence: CDR1 SQVTM, CDR2 ANQGSEA. V shed 3 bases, J shed 4 bases, and the junction held 11 bases outside the gene matches.

The chain joins TRBV25-1 to TRBJ2-1; 7 bases fit TRBD2. Looked up from germline, CDR1 is MGHDK and CDR2 is SYGVNS. The CDR3 is 18 amino acids. V was pared by 3 bases and J by 4 bases, with 15 bases of the junction left unmatched. CDR3 sequence (DNA): TGTGCCAGCAGTGATCCTTCCCACTCTAGCGGATTTTACAATGAGCAGTTCTTC. This gives the protein CASSDPSHSSGFYNEQFF.

This chain links TRBV29-1 with TRBJ2-4; tentatively, D is TRBD2 (7 bases). CDR3 length: 11 amino acids. From germline, CDR1 is SQVTM and CDR2 ANQGSEA. DNA for the CDR3: TGCGGGGGGGCGGCCAAAAACATTCAGTACTTC. Amino acids: CGGAAKNIQYF.

This clone showed up just a few times. V and J are TRBV30 and TRBJ1-4, with no clear D. Per germline, CDR1 GTSNPN and CDR2 SVGIG (reference sequence). The V and J ends lost 7 bases and 8 bases respectively, with 17 bases between them. This CDR3 has 13 residues. CDR3 in DNA: TGTGCCTCTTCACGGGTATCCAGCGAAAAACTGTTTTTT. Translation: CASSRVSSEKLFF.

J is TRBJ1-1 and V is TRBV2, with TRBD1 matching over 7 bases. CDR1 and CDR2 (germline): SNHLY, FYNNEI. J was trimmed by 0 bases and V by 0 bases; bases with no gene match: 1. The CDR3 runs to 15 residues. This chain's CDR3 is CASSEAGTVNTEAFF. The CDR3 bases are TGTGCCAGCAGTGAAGCGGGGACAGTGAACACTGAAGCTTTCTTT.

The rearrangement uses TRBV27 and TRBJ2-7; TRBD1 aligns across 7 bases. The CDR3 totals 14 residues. Germline CDR1 is MNHEY and CDR2 is SMNVEV (reference sequence). J gave up 2 bases and V 4 bases, and 5 bases lay outside the gene matches. The DNA of the CDR3 is TGTGCCAGCAGTTACAAAGGGGGCCCCTACGAGCAGTACTTC. This encodes CASSYKGGPYEQYF.

V gene TRBV19 combines with J gene TRBJ2-1; 14 nucleotides line up with TRBD2. This CDR3 has 14 amino acids. Germline CDR1 is LNHDA and CDR2 is SQIVND (reference sequence). J lost 10 bases, V lost 11 bases, and 10 bases had no gene match. The CDR3 is CASRTSGGPAEQFF. CDR3 coding DNA: TGTGCCTCCCGGACTAGCGGGGGGCCGGCAGAGCAGTTCTTC.

The rearrangement links TRBV6-6 to TRBJ1-2; no clear D. V lost 5 bases to trimming and J lost 1 base, with 14 bases between them. Germline loops: CDR1 MNHNY, CDR2 SVGAGI (reference sequence). CDR3 size: 15 residues. CDR3 protein: CASSPWAANNYGYTF. In nucleotides, the CDR3 is TGTGCCAGCAGTCCCTGGGCAGCCAATAACTATGGCTACACCTTC.

In DNA, the CDR3 is TGTGCCAGCAGCCAGGACTTGACCAGATCCTACGAGCAGTACTTC. As protein: CASSQDLTRSYEQYF. V is TRBV7-2 and J is TRBJ2-7, with a tentative D call TRBD2 (5 bases). The V and J ends lost 5 bases and 1 base respectively, with 15 bases between them. There are 15 residues in the CDR3. Germline CDR1 and CDR2: SGHTA and FQGNSA. Complete variable domain (other parts from reference TRBV7-2 and TRBJ2-7): GAGVSQSPSNKVTEKGKDVELRCDPISGHTALYWYRQSLGQGLEFLIYFQGNSAPDKSGLPSDRFSAERTGGSVSTLTIQRTQQEDSAVYLCASSQDLTRSYEQYFGPGTRLTVT.

This chain uses TRBV5-6 with TRBJ1-6, with D tentatively TRBD1 (6 bases). Germline CDR1 is SGHDT and CDR2 is YYEEEE. The CDR3 contains 15 residues. The V and J ends lost 4 bases and 5 bases respectively, with 13 bases between them. Written as DNA, the CDR3 is TGTGCCAGCAGCCCCCTCCACAGGGATAATTCACCCCTCCACTTT. Encoded protein: CASSPLHRDNSPLHF.

The chain combines TRBV13 with TRBJ2-2; 14 nucleotides agree with TRBD2. The V gene end was trimmed by 5 bases and the J gene end by 9 bases; junction bases not matched to a gene: 5. From germline, CDR1 is PRHDT and CDR2 FYEKMQ (reference sequence). CDR3 length: 15 residues. CDR3 protein: CASSPGTSGSRELFF. DNA for the CDR3: TGTGCCAGCAGCCCCGGGACTAGCGGGAGTAGGGAGCTGTTTTTT.

This rearrangement joins TRBV11-1 to TRBJ2-2, with 13 bases that match TRBD2. This CDR3 spans 18 amino acids. V lost 3 bases, J lost 6 bases, and 10 bases stayed unmatched. Germline V gene sequence: CDR1 SGHAT, CDR2 FQDESV (reference sequence). CDR3 in DNA: TGTGCCAGCAGCTTGTGGGAGGATGGGACTAGCGGGGCCGGGGAGCTGTTTTTT. Residues: CASSLWEDGTSGAGELFF.

V is TRBV15 and J is TRBJ1-6; no clear D. The CDR3 loop spans 15 amino acids. Germline V gene lookup returns CDR1 LNHNV and CDR2 YYDKDF (reference sequence). The V gene lost 1 base and the J gene lost 5 bases, with 9 bases spanning the gap. CDR3 amino acids: CATSRASTNNSPLHF. The CDR3 coding sequence is TGTGCCACCAGCAGAGCCTCAACTAATAATTCACCCCTCCACTTT.

The chain recombines TRBV27 with TRBJ2-5; 10 bases are shared with TRBD1. The junction had 4 bases not matched to a gene; V was cut back by 6 bases and J by 3 bases. The germline V gene encodes CDR1 MNHEY and CDR2 SMNVEV (reference sequence). CDR3 length: 14 residues. CDR3 nucleotides: TGTGCCAGCAGCACCGGGACAGGGGAAGAGACCCAGTACTTC. Translation: CASSTGTGEETQYF.

Here the CDR3 DNA reads TGTGCCAGCAGCGGGGGTTTCCCGGGGGAGCAGTACTTC. Translated, it gives CASSGGFPGEQYF. V gene TRBV9 combines with J gene TRBJ2-7; perhaps TRBD2 as D (5 bases). The CDR3 contains 13 residues. The ends were cut back, 3 bases at V and 7 bases at J, with 14 bases in the middle. The germline gives CDR1 SGDLS, CDR2 YYNGEE.

The rearrangement links TRBV30 to TRBJ1-1, with a tentative D call TRBD1 (6 bases). This CDR3 is 13 amino acids long. The V gene lost 3 bases and the J gene lost 6 bases, with 14 bases spanning the gap. CDR1 is GTSNPN, CDR2 SVGIG, per germline (reference sequence). CDR3 sequence reads: CAWRTVQGAEAFF. CDR3 coding DNA: TGTGCCTGGAGAACAGTACAGGGAGCTGAAGCTTTCTTT.

V gene TRBV2 combines with J gene TRBJ2-3; 10 nucleotides line up with TRBD2. Per the germline V gene, CDR1 is SNHLY and CDR2 is FYNNEI. The CDR3 length is 16 residues. The junction had 5 bases not matched to a gene; V was cut back by 4 bases and J by 1 base. CDR3 amino acids: CASSALLAGGTDTQYF. The CDR3 bases are TGTGCCAGCAGTGCCCTGCTAGCGGGGGGCACAGATACGCAGTATTTT.

Here the CDR3 reads CASSYGAQGRNTEAFF. The DNA for the CDR3 is TGTGCCAGCAGTTACGGGGCACAGGGGAGGAACACTGAAGCTTTCTTT. This chain uses TRBV6-5 with TRBJ1-1; 7 nucleotides align to TRBD1. The trim removed 2 bases at V and 1 base at J, leaving 7 bases unmatched. Germline V gene sequence: CDR1 MNHEY, CDR2 SVGAGI. This CDR3 is 16 amino acids long.